This T cell receptor (beta chain) originates from a study of T cell responses to AZD1222 COVID-19 vaccine. Overall study results and limits: A mostly white British donor set with more females was recruited, and clonal diversity was possibly underestimated. Only six or seven AZD1222 recipients tested seropositive at baseline.

Sequenced by immunoSEQ multiplex PCR; TCRdb stores in-frame clones only, minus some. The sample consists of approximately 92,000 clones, about nine tenths of them appearing once. A word on this clone: Its target is unknown.

Germline V gene lookup returns CDR1 SGHDT and CDR2 YYEEEE. Trimming pared 1 base from V and 4 bases from J, leaving 23 bases between. The CDR3 totals 18 residues. J is TRBJ1-2 and V is TRBV5-6; tentative D call: TRBD1 (5 bases). The TCR sequence derives from an adult in good health. The sequencing used peripheral blood, collected on day 0 of AZD1222 vaccination. CDR3 bases: TGTGCCAGCAGCTTGTTTAAGGCAGGGCTCCGGGTACTCTATGGCTACACCTTC. Protein product: CASSLFKAGLRVLYGYTF.